The 24 T cell receptor beta chains presented below share a single source sample, sequenced in a study of molecular identifiers for immune sequencing clone quantification. MiXCR was run by TCRdb on the PCR reads, yielding one entry per CDR3 protein. The sample contains hundreds of thousands of distinct CDR3 sequences, around 25% of which appear only once. Sequencing used naive CD8+ T cells from blood, with Jurkat cell RNA spiked in. Subset in this sample: FACS-sorted CD8+CD4-CCR7+CD45RA+ naive T cells. Receptors were obtained from a human donor in good health. Some libraries in this study had Jurkat cell RNA spiked in.

This chain joins TRBV9 and TRBJ2-5; 8 nucleotides match TRBD2. Germline CDR1 SGDLS, CDR2 YYNGEE. The V and J ends lost 2 bases and 2 bases, in that order; junction bases with no gene match: 5. The CDR3 contains 15 residues. CDR3 nucleotide sequence: TGTGCCAGCAGCGTGTCCACGGGGGGGCAAGAGACCCAGTACTTC. Translated: CASSVSTGGQETQYF. Using reference TRBV9 and TRBJ2-5 for the parts outside the CDR3, the full variable domain is DSGVTQTPKHLITATGQRVTLRCSPRSGDLSVYWYQQSLDQGLQFLIQYYNGEERAKGNILERFSAQQFPDLHSELNLSSLELGDSALYFCASSVSTGGQETQYFGPGTRLLVL.

In its sample, this clonotype was seen a few times. The chain has TRBV7-2 and TRBJ2-7, with D tentatively TRBD2 (7 bases). The germline V and J ends were trimmed by 7 bases and 0 bases, with 10 bases remaining between them. The CDR3 extends over 13 amino acids. Germline assignment: CDR1 SGHTA and CDR2 FQGNSA. In nucleotides, the CDR3 is TGTGCCAGCAAGGGGGGGGTCTCCTACGAGCAGTACTTC. It codes for CASKGGVSYEQYF.

This chain uses TRBV6-2 or TRBV6-3 with TRBJ2-3, with TRBD2 matching over 7 bases. The CDR3 has 16 residues. After removal of 4 bases from V and 2 bases from J, the junction contained 9 bases not matched to a gene. The germline V gene has CDR1 MNHEY and CDR2 SVGEGT. The chain's CDR3 is CASSLFIGRNTDTQYF. In DNA form, the CDR3 reads TGTGCCAGCAGTTTGTTTATCGGGAGGAACACAGATACGCAGTATTTT.

At least ten counts were recorded for this clonotype. This chain uses TRBV7-9 with TRBJ2-7; 10 bases are a match to TRBD2. The CDR3 is 16 residues long. Losses at the gene ends were 4 bases for V and 4 bases for J; bases not matched to a gene: 10. Germline V gene data show CDR1 as SEHNR and CDR2 as FQNEAQ (reference sequence). CDR3 sequence: CASSSATSGKAYEQYF. The CDR3 DNA is TGTGCCAGCAGCTCGGCTACTAGCGGGAAAGCGTACGAGCAGTACTTC. Based on the CDR3 plus reference TRBV7-9 and TRBJ2-7, the full variable domain is DTGVSQNPRHKITKRGQNVTFRCDPISEHNRLYWYRQTLGQGPEFLTYFQNEAQLEKSRLLSDRFSAERPKGSFSTLEIQRTEQGDSAMYLCASSSATSGKAYEQYFGPGTRLTVT.

This clonotype was observed a handful of times. V is TRBV3-1 and J is TRBJ2-1, with D possibly matching TRBD2 (7 bases). Germline CDR1 reads LGHDT; CDR2 reads YNNKEL (reference sequence). CDR3 length equals 17 residues. V was trimmed by 2 bases and J by 2 bases, leaving 16 bases between them. The CDR3 region is CASSQPKGGAPYNEQFF. CDR3 DNA sequence: TGTGCCAGCAGCCAACCCAAGGGGGGGGCCCCCTACAATGAGCAGTTCTTC.

This clonotype was seen more than once but under ten times. This chain uses TRBV6-6 with TRBJ2-5; 7 bases line up with TRBD2. V shed 5 bases and J 4 bases; nucleotides not matched to a gene: 10. The CDR3 is 15 residues long. Germline CDR1 reads MNHNY; CDR2 reads SVGAGI (reference sequence). This CDR3 reads CASSPLAAPVETQYF. The DNA of the CDR3 is TGTGCCAGCAGTCCCCTAGCGGCCCCGGTAGAGACCCAGTACTTC.

This clonotype was seen at least ten times. The chain has TRBV10-2 and TRBJ2-3; 8 bases match TRBD1. The J segment lost 5 bases and the V segment lost 6 bases, leaving 10 bases of the junction unmatched. Germline lookup yields CDR1 WSHSY and CDR2 SAAADI. The CDR3 spans 15 residues. In DNA, the CDR3 is TGCGCCAGCAGCTACACAGGGGGACTCGGAGATACGCAGTATTTT. This gives the protein CASSYTGGLGDTQYF.

A single count supports this clonotype. It may be a read error: a sequence one base away is much more abundant. The gene calls are TRBV7-6 and TRBJ1-1; a weak D match, TRBD1 (6 bases). The CDR3 runs to 13 residues. The germline gives CDR1 SGHVS, CDR2 FNYEAQ. The CDR3 coding sequence is TGTGCCAGCAGCGTACAGGGATGGGCTGAAGCTCTCTTT. Its protein product is CASSVQGWAEALF.

This clonotype turned up a few times. J is TRBJ2-2 and V is TRBV7-6; 14 bases agree with TRBD2. This CDR3 is 19 amino acids long. The V segment lost 1 base and the J segment 6 bases; nucleotides outside the gene matches: 10. Germline CDR1 SGHVS, CDR2 FNYEAQ. CDR3 sequence (DNA): TGTGCCAGCAGCTTAGTCGTTGGGACTAGCGGGAGTGTCGCCGGGGAGCTGTTTTTT. This encodes CASSLVVGTSGSVAGELFF.

The sample holds many counts of this clonotype. The rearrangement uses TRBV28 and TRBJ1-3, with 7 bases identical to TRBD1. The germline CDR1 and CDR2 sequences are MDHEN and SYDVKM. Germline trimming cut 3 bases from V and 0 bases from J; bases unmatched to any gene: 5. This CDR3 comprises 16 residues. In DNA, the CDR3 is TGTGCCAGCAGTTTGTGGGACAGTTCCTCTGGAAACACCATATATTTT. The encoded protein is CASSLWDSSSGNTIYF.

The rearrangement joins TRBV28 to TRBJ1-2; D remains unclear. The length of the CDR3 is 14 residues. Germline V gene lookup returns CDR1 MDHEN and CDR2 SYDVKM. Trimming removed 4 bases from V and 7 bases from J, with 16 bases in between. CDR3 sequence reads: CASSSNDLPLGYTF. DNA for the CDR3: TGTGCCAGCAGTTCCAACGACTTACCCCTTGGCTACACCTTC.

The sample holds a few counts of this clonotype. CDR3 sequence reads: CATRDSSTDTQYF. CDR3 nucleotides: TGTGCCACCCGGGACAGCAGCACAGATACGCAGTATTTT. V and J are TRBV19 and TRBJ2-3, with TRBD1 matching over 7 bases. The CDR3 runs to 13 residues. V lost 10 bases, J lost 0 bases, and 4 bases stayed unmatched. Germline CDR1 LNHDA, CDR2 SQIVND (reference sequence).

In its sample, this clonotype was seen a few times. The chain uses TRBV4-3 and TRBJ1-2; no firm D call. CDR1 is LGHNA and CDR2 is YSLEER in the germline V gene. There are 14 residues in the CDR3. The V end lost 1 base, the J end lost 4 bases, and 10 bases lay between the germline ends. CDR3 bases: TGCGCCAGCAGCCAAGTCGGGGAACTCTATGGCTACACCTTC. It encodes CASSQVGELYGYTF.

This clonotype has just a few counts. This chain uses TRBV4-3 with TRBJ1-4; possibly TRBD1 for D (5 bases). Trimming took 5 bases from V and 4 from J, leaving 14 bases between them. Germline V gene sequence: CDR1 LGHNA, CDR2 YSLEER. The CDR3 is 15 amino acids. The CDR3 loop reads CASSTGDGLNEKLFF. The CDR3 DNA follows: TGCGCCAGCAGCACGGGGGACGGACTTAATGAAAAACTGTTTTTT.

In this sample, this clonotype turned up many times. The V call is TRBV30, the J call TRBJ1-1; 9 bases map to TRBD1. The germline gives CDR1 GTSNPN, CDR2 SVGIG (reference sequence). This CDR3 comprises 12 residues. V was clipped by 8 bases and J by 5 bases; unmatched bases: 6. CDR3 in amino acids: CARRTGETEAFF. CDR3 nucleotide sequence: TGTGCCCGCCGGACAGGGGAGACTGAAGCTTTCTTT.

This clonotype has more than one count but fewer than ten. J is TRBJ2-1 and V is TRBV30; D may be TRBD2 (5 bases). Between the trimmed V and J ends, which lost 0 bases and 2 bases, there was a span of 11 bases. The CDR3 is 15 amino acids. The germline gives CDR1 GTSNPN, CDR2 SVGIG (reference sequence). The CDR3 loop is CAWSVGRAPYNEQFF. Here the CDR3 DNA reads TGTGCCTGGAGTGTAGGGCGGGCCCCCTACAATGAGCAGTTCTTC.

The chain couples TRBV12-3 or TRBV12-4 to TRBJ2-7; D may be TRBD1 (6 bases). V was trimmed by 1 base and J by 2 bases, leaving 21 bases between them. The CDR3 spans 18 residues. The CDR3 reads CASSLDGPGEKFAYEQYF. CDR3 nucleotide sequence: TGTGCCAGCAGTTTAGATGGGCCAGGGGAGAAGTTCGCCTACGAGCAGTACTTC.

This chain joins TRBV5-5 and TRBJ2-7; TRBD1 matches at 7 bases. Germline values: CDR1 SGHKS, CDR2 YYEKEE (reference sequence). The CDR3 consists of 15 residues. V lost 2 bases, J lost 3 bases, and 8 bases stayed unmatched. The CDR3 DNA reads as TGTGCCAGCAGCTTTAGGACAGGACAACTCTACGAGCAGTACTTC. Protein sequence: CASSFRTGQLYEQYF.

This clonotype was seen a single time. V usage is TRBV19 and J usage is TRBJ2-3, with a weak D call TRBD2 (5 bases). The CDR3 has 15 residues. Between the trimmed V and J ends, which lost 3 bases and 0 bases, there was a span of 10 bases. Looked up from germline, CDR1 is LNHDA and CDR2 is SQIVND (reference sequence). The CDR3 is CASSIVRTSTDTQYF. Written as DNA, the CDR3 is TGTGCCAGTAGTATTGTAAGGACTAGCACAGATACGCAGTATTTT.

On this clonotype itself: The junction departs from germline at one end; a sequencing error may be responsible. The DNA for the CDR3 is TGTGCCTGGAGTGCCACCTCCTCCGAGCAGTACTTC. Translating it yields CAWSATSSEQYF. The chain joins TRBV30 to TRBJ2-7; D is uncertain. This CDR3 is 12 amino acids long. Germline CDR1 and CDR2: GTSNPN and SVGIG (reference sequence). Drawing the rest from reference TRBV30 and TRBJ2-7, the complete variable domain is SQTIHQWPATLVQPVGSPLSLECTVEGTSNPNLYWYRQAAGRGLQLLFYSVGIGQISSEVPQNLSASRPQDRQFILSSKKLLLSDSGFYLCAWSATSSEQYFGPGTRLTVT.

This clonotype was counted a few times. J is TRBJ1-2 and V is TRBV19; D remains ambiguous. CDR3 length: 14 residues. V was shortened by 1 base and J by 2 bases, with 8 bases between the two germline ends. Germline CDR1 is LNHDA and CDR2 is SQIVND (reference sequence). The CDR3 DNA reads TGTGCCAGTAGTATAGGTGTTCCCAACTATGGCTACACCTTC. It specifies CASSIGVPNYGYTF.

At least ten counts were recorded for this clonotype. The chain joins TRBV20-1 to TRBJ2-7; D is unresolved. Germline-derived CDR1 and CDR2 are DFQATT and SNEGSKA (reference sequence). V gave up 4 bases and J gave up 4 bases, with 5 bases separating them. The CDR3 covers 10 residues. The CDR3 loop is CSANLYEQYF. The DNA for the CDR3 is TGCAGTGCTAATCTATACGAGCAGTACTTC.

The genes are TRBV20-1 and TRBJ2-7; D is possibly TRBD2 (7 bases). Germline V gene sequence: CDR1 DFQATT, CDR2 SNEGSKA (reference sequence). This CDR3 is built from 15 residues. Deletions cut 5 bases from V and 2 bases from J, with 19 bases between. The CDR3 bases are TGCAGTGCTTTCATCCCGGGGGGCCCTACCTACGAGCAGTACTTC. This codes for CSAFIPGGPTYEQYF.

This clonotype has ten or more counts. The V call is TRBV7-8, the J call TRBJ2-4; D is ambiguous. Germline V gives CDR1 SGHVS, CDR2 FQNEAQ. V lost 1 base and J lost 0, with 13 bases in between. CDR3 size: 17 residues. In nucleotides, the CDR3 is TGTGCCAGCAGCTTAGGTCTCAAAAACCTAGCCAAAAACATTCAGTACTTC. Protein: CASSLGLKNLAKNIQYF.